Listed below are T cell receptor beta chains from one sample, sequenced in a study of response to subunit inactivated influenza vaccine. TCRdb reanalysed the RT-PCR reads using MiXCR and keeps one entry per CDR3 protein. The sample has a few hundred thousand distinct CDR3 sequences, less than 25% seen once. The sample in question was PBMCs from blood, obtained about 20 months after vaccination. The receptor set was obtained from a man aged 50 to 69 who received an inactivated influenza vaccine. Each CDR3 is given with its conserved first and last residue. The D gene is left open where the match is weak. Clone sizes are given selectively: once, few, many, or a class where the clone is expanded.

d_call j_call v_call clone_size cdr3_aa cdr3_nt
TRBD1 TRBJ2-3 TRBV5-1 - CASSHRQGRTDTQYF TGCGCCAGCAGCCACAGACAGGGACGCACAGATACGCAGTATTTT
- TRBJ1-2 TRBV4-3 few CASSQDRAIYGYTF TGCGCCAGCAGCCAAGACAGGGCTATCTATGGCTACACCTTC
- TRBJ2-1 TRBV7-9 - CASSPAYYYHNEQFF TGTGCCAGCAGCCCCGCCTACTACTACCACAATGAGCAGTTCTTC
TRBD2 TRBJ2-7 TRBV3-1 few CASSQDPLAGAYYEQYF TGTGCCAGCAGCCAAGATCCGTTAGCGGGGGCCTACTACGAGCAGTACTTC
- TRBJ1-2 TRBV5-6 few CASSPQTGLYGYTF TGTGCCAGCAGCCCTCAGACAGGCCTCTATGGCTACACCTTC
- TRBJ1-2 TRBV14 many CASSRTGRGYTF TGTGCCAGCAGTCGGACGGGACGGGGCTACACCTTC
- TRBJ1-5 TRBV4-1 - CASSQGWVRGAHQPQHF TGCGCCAGCAGCCAAGGGTGGGTACGGGGGGCTCATCAGCCCCAGCATTTT
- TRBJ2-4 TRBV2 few CASNDLLTENIQYF TGTGCCAGCAATGATCTACTGACGGAAAACATTCAGTACTTC
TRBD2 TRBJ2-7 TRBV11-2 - CASSLETSGAYEQYF TGTGCCAGCAGCTTAGAGACTAGCGGGGCCTACGAGCAGTACTTC
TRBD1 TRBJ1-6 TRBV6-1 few CASTGTGASPLHF TGTGCCAGCACCGGGACAGGGGCTTCACCCCTCCACTTT